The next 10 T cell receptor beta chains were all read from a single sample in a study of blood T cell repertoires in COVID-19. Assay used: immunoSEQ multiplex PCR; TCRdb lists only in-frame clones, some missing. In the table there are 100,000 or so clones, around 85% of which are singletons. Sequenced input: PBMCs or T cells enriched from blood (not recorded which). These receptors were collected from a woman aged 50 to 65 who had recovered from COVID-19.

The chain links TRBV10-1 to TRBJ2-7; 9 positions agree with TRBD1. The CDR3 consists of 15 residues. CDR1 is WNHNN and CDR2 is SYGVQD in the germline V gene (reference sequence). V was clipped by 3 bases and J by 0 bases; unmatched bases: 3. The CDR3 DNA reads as TGCGCCAGCAGTGAAGGGACAGGGCACTCCTACGAGCAGTACTTC. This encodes CASSEGTGHSYEQYF.

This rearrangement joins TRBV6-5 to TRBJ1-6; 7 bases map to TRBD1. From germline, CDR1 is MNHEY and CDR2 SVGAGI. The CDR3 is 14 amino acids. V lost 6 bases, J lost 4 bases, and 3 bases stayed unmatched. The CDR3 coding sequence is TGTGCCAGCAGGGGGACAGTTTATAATTCACCCCTCCACTTT. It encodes CASRGTVYNSPLHF.

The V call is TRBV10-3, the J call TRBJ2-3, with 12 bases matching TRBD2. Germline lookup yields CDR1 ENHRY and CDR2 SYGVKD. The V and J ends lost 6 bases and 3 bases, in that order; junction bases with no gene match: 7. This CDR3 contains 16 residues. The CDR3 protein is CAISSPGLAGTDTQYF. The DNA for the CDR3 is TGTGCCATCAGCTCACCCGGACTAGCGGGGACAGATACGCAGTATTTT.

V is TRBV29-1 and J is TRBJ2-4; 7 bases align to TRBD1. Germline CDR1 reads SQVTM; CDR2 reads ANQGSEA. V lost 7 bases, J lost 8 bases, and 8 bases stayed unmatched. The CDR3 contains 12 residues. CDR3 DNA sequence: TGCAGCGCCGGACAGGACCGAGACATTCAGTACTTC. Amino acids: CSAGQDRDIQYF.

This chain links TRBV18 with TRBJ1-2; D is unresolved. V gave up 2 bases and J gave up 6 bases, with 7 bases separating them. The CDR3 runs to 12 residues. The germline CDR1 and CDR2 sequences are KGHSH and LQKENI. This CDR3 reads CASSPIIDGYTF. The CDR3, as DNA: TGTGCCAGCTCACCAATTATTGATGGCTACACCTTC.

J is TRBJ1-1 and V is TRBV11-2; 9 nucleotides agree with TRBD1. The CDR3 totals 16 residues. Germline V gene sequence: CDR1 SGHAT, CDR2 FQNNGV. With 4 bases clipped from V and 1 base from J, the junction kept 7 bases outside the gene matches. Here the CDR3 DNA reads TGTGCCAGCAGCTCTTACCGGGACAGGGAGAACACTGAAGCTTTCTTT. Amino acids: CASSSYRDRENTEAFF. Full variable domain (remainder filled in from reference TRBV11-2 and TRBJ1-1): EAGVAQSPRYKIIEKRQSVAFWCNPISGHATLYWYQQILGQGPKLLIQFQNNGVVDDSQLPKDRFSAERLKGVDSTLKIQPAKLEDSAVYLCASSSYRDRENTEAFFGQGTRLTVV.

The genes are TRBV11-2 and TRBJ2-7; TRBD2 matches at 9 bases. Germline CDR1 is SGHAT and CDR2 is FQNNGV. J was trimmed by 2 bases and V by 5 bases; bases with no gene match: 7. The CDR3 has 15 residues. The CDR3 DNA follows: TGTGCCAGCAGCCCTCCCCGGACTAGCGCCTACGAGCAGTACTTC. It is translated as CASSPPRTSAYEQYF.

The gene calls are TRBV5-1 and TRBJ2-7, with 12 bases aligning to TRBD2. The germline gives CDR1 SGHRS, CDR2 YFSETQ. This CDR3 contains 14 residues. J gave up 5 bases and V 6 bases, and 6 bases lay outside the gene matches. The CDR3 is CASTSRTSGNEQYF. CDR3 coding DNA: TGCGCCAGCACATCTCGGACTAGCGGGAACGAGCAGTACTTC.

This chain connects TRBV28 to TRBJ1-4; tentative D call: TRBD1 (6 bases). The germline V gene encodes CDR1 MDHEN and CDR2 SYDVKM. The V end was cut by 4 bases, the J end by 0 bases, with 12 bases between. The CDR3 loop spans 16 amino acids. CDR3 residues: CASSSTGTSTNEKLFF. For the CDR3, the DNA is TGTGCCAGCAGTTCCACCGGGACATCAACTAATGAAAAACTGTTTTTT.

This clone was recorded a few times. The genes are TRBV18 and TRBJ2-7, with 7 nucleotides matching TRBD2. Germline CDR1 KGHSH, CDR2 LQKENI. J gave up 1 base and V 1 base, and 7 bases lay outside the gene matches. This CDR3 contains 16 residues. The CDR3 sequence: CASSPLPGTTSYEQYF. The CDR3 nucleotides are TGTGCCAGCTCACCACTTCCCGGGACTACATCCTACGAGCAGTACTTC. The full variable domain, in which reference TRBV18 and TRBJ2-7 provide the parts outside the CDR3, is NAGVMQNPRHLVRRRGQEARLRCSPMKGHSHVYWYRQLPEEGLKFMVYLQKENIIDESGMPKERFSAEFPKEGPSILRIQQVVRGDSAAYFCASSPLPGTTSYEQYFGPGTRLTVT.